Below are 9 T cell receptor beta chains sequenced from a single sample in a study of blood T cell repertoires in COVID-19. Sequenced by immunoSEQ multiplex PCR; TCRdb stores in-frame clones only, minus some. The sample comprises roughly 380,000 clones, 88% of which are singletons, and 0.85% to 1.3% rests with the top ten. The sample consisted of PBMCs or T cells enriched from blood (not recorded which). Every receptor here comes from a woman aged 25 to 39 who had been exposed to COVID-19.

The gene calls are TRBV5-5 and TRBJ2-5; 7 nucleotides agree with TRBD1. Germline CDR1 is SGHKS and CDR2 is YYEKEE (reference sequence). The ends lost 4 bases at V and 3 bases at J; junction bases unmatched: 3. This CDR3 has 13 residues. The CDR3 loop is CASSVTGEETQYF. CDR3 sequence (DNA): TGTGCCAGCAGCGTTACAGGGGAAGAGACCCAGTACTTC. The full variable domain, rest sourced from reference TRBV5-5 and TRBJ2-5, is DAGVTQSPTHLIKTRGQQVTLRCSPISGHKSVSWYQQVLGQGPQFIFQYYEKEERGRGNFPDRFSARQFPNYSSELNVNALLLGDSALYLCASSVTGEETQYFGPGTRLLVL.

V gene TRBV28 combines with J gene TRBJ1-2; 7 bases match TRBD1. The CDR3 is 15 amino acids. J lost 7 bases, V lost 4 bases, and 12 bases had no gene match. Germline V lookup: CDR1 MDHEN, CDR2 SYDVKM. CDR3 sequence reads: CASSSQQGWIGGYTF. The DNA of the CDR3 is TGTGCCAGCAGTTCGCAACAGGGGTGGATTGGTGGCTACACCTTC.

V gene TRBV28 combines with J gene TRBJ2-5; 8 positions match TRBD2. This CDR3 contains 15 residues. The V and J ends lost 8 bases and 5 bases, in that order; junction bases with no gene match: 13. The germline V gene has CDR1 MDHEN and CDR2 SYDVKM. CDR3 in DNA: TGTGCCAGCCGGAGGGAGCGGGAGCGTTTGGAGACCCAGTACTTC. It codes for CASRRERERLETQYF.

The chain combines TRBV19 with TRBJ2-5; TRBD2 agrees at 8 bases. The ends lost 2 bases at V and 3 bases at J; junction bases unmatched: 5. The CDR3 covers 15 residues. Germline CDR1 and CDR2: LNHDA and SQIVND (reference sequence). The CDR3 region has the DNA TGTGCCAGTAGTATAAGCGGGACTAGAGAAGAGACCCAGTACTTC. The encoded protein is CASSISGTREETQYF.

This clone was observed once. The chain couples TRBV2 to TRBJ2-1; 13 nucleotides agree with TRBD2. The junction had 10 bases not matched to a gene; V was cut back by 5 bases and J by 6 bases. The CDR3 loop spans 17 amino acids. Germline V gene data show CDR1 as SNHLY and CDR2 as FYNNEI. CDR3 in DNA: TGTGCCAGCAGTCAAGGACTAGCGGGAGTTTTTATCAATGAGCAGTTCTTC. It encodes CASSQGLAGVFINEQFF.

This clone was seen only once. This chain uses TRBV7-2 with TRBJ2-3; tentative D call: TRBD1 (6 bases). Trimming removed 3 bases at V and 7 bases at J, with 11 bases between. The germline CDR1 and CDR2 sequences are SGHTA and FQGNSA. CDR3 length: 13 residues. The CDR3 protein is CASSLAGDHTQYF. DNA for the CDR3: TGTGCCAGCAGCTTGGCAGGGGATCATACGCAGTATTTT.

V gene TRBV5-1 combines with J gene TRBJ1-3; D is undetermined. V lost 4 bases, J lost 4 bases, and 12 bases lay in between. The CDR3 runs 14 residues. The germline CDR1 and CDR2 sequences are SGHRS and YFSETQ. The CDR3: CASSLRDTGNTIYF. The CDR3, as DNA: TGCGCCAGCAGCCTCCGGGATACAGGAAACACCATATATTTT.

The DNA of the CDR3 is TGTGCCAGCAGCTGGACAGCGATTAACTATGGCTACACCTTC. Amino acid sequence: CASSWTAINYGYTF. The V call is TRBV11-2, the J call TRBJ1-2, with D tentatively TRBD1 (6 bases). This CDR3 has 14 residues. Germline CDR1 reads SGHAT; CDR2 reads FQNNGV. With 4 bases removed from V and 1 base from J, the gap between germline ends came to 10 bases.

V is TRBV7-6 and J is TRBJ2-5; 9 nucleotides match TRBD2. The CDR3 covers 13 residues. The ends lost 3 bases at V and 5 bases at J; junction bases unmatched: 1. Germline V gene lookup returns CDR1 SGHVS and CDR2 FNYEAQ. The CDR3 loop is CASSLLAGETQYF. The CDR3 coding sequence is TGTGCCAGCAGCTTGCTAGCGGGGGAGACCCAGTACTTC.